The entry below gives a single T cell receptor beta chain sequence along with its context. This clonotype showed up many times. The target of this receptor is not known. No base qualities exist here, and no much larger clone lies one base off it. The sample originates from a study of early T cells in non-severe SARS-CoV-2 infection (dated by TCRdb to about 2021). Concerning the study at large: Because TCR sequencing was done on bulk RNA from unsorted whole blood, the alpha and beta chains could not be paired. Broader findings and caveats from the paper: VDJdb matching was skewed toward anti-spike CD8 responses and likely underestimated virus-specific expansions by missing private and CD4 specificities.

Taken from the germline V gene, the CDR1 and CDR2 loops are SGHVS and FNYEAQ. Measured from the cysteine to the phenylalanine, the CDR3 is 15 residues long. Only CDR3 DNA is held: 45 bases, read in frame from base 1. The V end gives up 2 bases and the J end 6 bases, leaving 3 bases in the junction not matched to a gene. To prepare the library, 5' RACE was applied. Reads for this sample came from a NextSeq 500. In the TCR library protocol, unique molecular identifiers were attached to individual cDNA molecules to correct for PCR bias and sequencing error. Both TCR alpha and beta chains were sequenced, and tight co-correlation was observed between alpha and beta sequence abundances in each sample. Per the authors' processing: Decombinator V4 was used to annotate the V gene, J gene and CDR3 of the TCR sequences. TCRs were defined as expanded if a significant change between any two time points was detected under a Poisson model with p below 0.0001. TCR abundances were normalised to the total number of TCRs sequenced per sample and expressed as counts per million. MAIT TCRs were defined by TRAV1-2 paired with TRAJ12, TRAJ20 or TRAJ33, and iNKT TCRs by TRAV10 paired with TRAJ18. VDJdb, accessed on 1 November 2021, was searched for TCRs annotated for CMV, EBV and SARS-CoV-2, and TCRs annotated for more than one antigen were excluded. TCRdb ran its own pipeline on the public reads, namely fastp trimming at Q25 and MiXCR clone calling, and kept in-frame beta chains. Each CDR3 protein gets just one entry, which takes the most common genes and DNA from the rows behind it. The V and J calls and clone size are TCRdb's, not the authors'. Across this sample there are 20,000 to 25,000 distinct CDR3 sequences, with around 5% seen only once. The ten largest clones represent 13% to 15% of the sample.

Set within a cohort of healthcare workers in London, UK, this nested case-control study involved weekly PCR testing of nasopharyngeal swabs along with blood sampling. Between 23 and 31 March 2020, the week of the UK lockdown, healthcare workers were enrolled and then followed up weekly for as long as 16 weeks. This TCR came from an adult who was a healthcare worker with PCR-confirmed SARS-CoV-2 infection or an uninfected control (not recorded which). This chain is built from TRBV7-6 and TRBJ2-2, with 10 middle bases fitting TRBD1. The source material was whole blood, sampled at baseline. The sequenced DNA is TGTGCCAGCAGCTTAACCGGGACAGGGGCCGGGGAGCTGTTTTTT. This translates into CASSLTGTGAGELFF.